Sequencing of this TCR beta chain was carried out in a study of control samples from healthy donors and cancer patients. The method was immunoSEQ multiplex PCR; TCRdb's version includes in-frame clones alone and lacks a portion of them. There are fewer than 500,000 clones in the sample; about 93% occur only once, and about 6.3% lies in the top ten. Germline CDR1 and CDR2: SGDLS and YYNGEE. This CDR3 is built from 12 residues. The V end lost 3 bases, the J end lost 7 bases, and 10 bases lay between the germline ends. This clone was found a few times. The chain joins TRBV9 to TRBJ1-2; TRBD1 might be the D (5 bases). The clonotype was recovered from a man aged 35-49 years with head and neck cancer. Sequencing was carried out using PBMCs. The CDR3 coding sequence is TGTGCCAGCAGCGGGGGACTCCGTGGCTACACCTTC. It specifies CASSGGLRGYTF.